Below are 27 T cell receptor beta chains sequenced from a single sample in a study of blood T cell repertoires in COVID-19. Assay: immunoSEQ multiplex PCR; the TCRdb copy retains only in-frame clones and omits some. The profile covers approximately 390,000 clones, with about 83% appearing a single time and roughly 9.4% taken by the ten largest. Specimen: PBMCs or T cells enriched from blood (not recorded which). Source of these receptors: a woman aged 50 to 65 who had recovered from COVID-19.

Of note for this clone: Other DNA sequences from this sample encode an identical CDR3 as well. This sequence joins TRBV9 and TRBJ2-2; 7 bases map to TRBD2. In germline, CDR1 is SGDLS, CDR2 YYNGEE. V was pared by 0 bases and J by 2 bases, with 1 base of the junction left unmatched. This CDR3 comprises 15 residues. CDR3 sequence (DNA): TGTGCCAGCAGCGTAGGGGGACTAAACACCGGGGAGCTGTTTTTT. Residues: CASSVGGLNTGELFF. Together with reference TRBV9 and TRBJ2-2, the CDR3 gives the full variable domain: DSGVTQTPKHLITATGQRVTLRCSPRSGDLSVYWYQQSLDQGLQFLIQYYNGEERAKGNILERFSAQQFPDLHSELNLSSLELGDSALYFCASSVGGLNTGELFFGEGSRLTVL.

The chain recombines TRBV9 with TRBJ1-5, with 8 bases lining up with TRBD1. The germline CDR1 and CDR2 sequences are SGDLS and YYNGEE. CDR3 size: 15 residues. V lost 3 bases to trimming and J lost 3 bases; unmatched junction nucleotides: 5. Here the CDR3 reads CASSAGQGYNQPQHF. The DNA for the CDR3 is TGTGCCAGCAGCGCCGGACAGGGCTACAATCAGCCCCAGCATTTT.

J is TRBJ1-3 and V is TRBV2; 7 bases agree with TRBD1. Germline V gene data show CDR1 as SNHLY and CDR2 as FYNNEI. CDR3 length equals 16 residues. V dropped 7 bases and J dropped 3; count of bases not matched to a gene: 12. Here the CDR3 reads CASTNIDRVGGNTIYF. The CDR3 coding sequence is TGTGCCAGCACCAATATAGACAGGGTCGGTGGAAACACCATATATTTT.

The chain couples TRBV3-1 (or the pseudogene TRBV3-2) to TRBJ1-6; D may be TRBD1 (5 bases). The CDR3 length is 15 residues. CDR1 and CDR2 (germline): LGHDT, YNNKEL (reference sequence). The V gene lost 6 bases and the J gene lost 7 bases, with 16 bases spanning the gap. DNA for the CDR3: TGTGCCAGCAGTCGAAGATCGACAGACAATTCACCCCTCCACTTT. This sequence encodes CASSRRSTDNSPLHF.

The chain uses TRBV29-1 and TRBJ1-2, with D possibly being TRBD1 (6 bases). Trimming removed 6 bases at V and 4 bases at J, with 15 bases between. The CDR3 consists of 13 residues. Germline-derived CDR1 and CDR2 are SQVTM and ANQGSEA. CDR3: CSVQGYATYGYTF. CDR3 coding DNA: TGCAGCGTACAGGGTTACGCAACCTATGGCTACACCTTC.

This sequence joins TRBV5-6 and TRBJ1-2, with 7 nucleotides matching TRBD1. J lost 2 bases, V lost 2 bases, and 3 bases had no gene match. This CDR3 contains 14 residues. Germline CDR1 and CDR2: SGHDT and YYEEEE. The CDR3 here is CASSLIQGNYGYTF. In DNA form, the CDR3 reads TGTGCCAGCAGCTTAATACAGGGGAACTATGGCTACACCTTC.

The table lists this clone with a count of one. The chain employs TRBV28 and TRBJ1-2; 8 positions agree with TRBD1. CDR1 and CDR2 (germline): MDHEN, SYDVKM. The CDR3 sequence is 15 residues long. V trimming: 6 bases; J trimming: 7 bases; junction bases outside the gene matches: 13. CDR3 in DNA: TGTGCCAGCAGCTACTCGCCGGGACAGGCGGGTGGCTACACCTTC. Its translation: CASSYSPGQAGGYTF.

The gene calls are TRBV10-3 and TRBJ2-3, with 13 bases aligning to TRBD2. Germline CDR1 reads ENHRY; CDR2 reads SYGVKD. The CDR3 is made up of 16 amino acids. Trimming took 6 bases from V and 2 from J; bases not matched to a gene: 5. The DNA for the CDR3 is TGTGCCATCAGCGGACTAGCGGGGGCCTTCACAGATACGCAGTATTTT. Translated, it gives CAISGLAGAFTDTQYF.

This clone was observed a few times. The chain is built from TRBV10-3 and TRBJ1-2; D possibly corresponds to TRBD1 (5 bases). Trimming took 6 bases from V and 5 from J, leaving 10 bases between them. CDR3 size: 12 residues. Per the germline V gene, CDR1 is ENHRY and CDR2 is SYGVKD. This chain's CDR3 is CAISQDTYGYTF. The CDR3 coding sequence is TGTGCCATCAGCCAGGACACTTATGGCTACACCTTC.

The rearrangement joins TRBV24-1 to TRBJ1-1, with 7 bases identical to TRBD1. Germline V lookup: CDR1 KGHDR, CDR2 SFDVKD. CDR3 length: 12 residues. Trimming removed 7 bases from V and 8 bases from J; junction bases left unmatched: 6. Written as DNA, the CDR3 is TGTGCCACCAGCTACAGGGGTGGGGAAGCTTTCTTT. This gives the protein CATSYRGGEAFF.

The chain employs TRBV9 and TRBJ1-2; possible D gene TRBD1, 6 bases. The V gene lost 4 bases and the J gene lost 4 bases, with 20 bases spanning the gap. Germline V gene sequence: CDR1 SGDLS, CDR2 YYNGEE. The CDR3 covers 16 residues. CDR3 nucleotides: TGTGCCAGCAGCTCCCGAGATGGACAGCCGCTCTATGGCTACACCTTC. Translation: CASSSRDGQPLYGYTF.

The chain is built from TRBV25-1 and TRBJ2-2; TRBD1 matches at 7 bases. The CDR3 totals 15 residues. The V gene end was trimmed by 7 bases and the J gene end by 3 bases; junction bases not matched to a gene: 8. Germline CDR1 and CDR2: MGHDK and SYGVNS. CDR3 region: CASTQTGLDTGELFF. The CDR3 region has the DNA TGTGCCAGCACTCAGACAGGGTTGGACACCGGGGAGCTGTTTTTT.

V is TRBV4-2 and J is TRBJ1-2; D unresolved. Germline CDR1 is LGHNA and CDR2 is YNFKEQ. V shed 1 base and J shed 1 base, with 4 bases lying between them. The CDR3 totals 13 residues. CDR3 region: CASSQGRNYGYTF. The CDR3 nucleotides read TGTGCCAGCAGCCAAGGTCGTAACTATGGCTACACCTTC.

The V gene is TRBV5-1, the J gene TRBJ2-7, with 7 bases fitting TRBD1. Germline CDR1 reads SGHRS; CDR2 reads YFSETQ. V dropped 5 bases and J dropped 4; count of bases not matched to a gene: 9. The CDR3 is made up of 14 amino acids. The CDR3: CASRGRDSDYEQYF. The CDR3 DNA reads TGCGCCAGCAGGGGCCGGGACAGTGATTACGAGCAGTACTTC.

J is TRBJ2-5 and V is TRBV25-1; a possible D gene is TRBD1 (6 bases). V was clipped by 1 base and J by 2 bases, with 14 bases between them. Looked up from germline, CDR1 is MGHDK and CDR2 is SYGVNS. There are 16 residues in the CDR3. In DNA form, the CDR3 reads TGTGCCAGCAGTGAATTTGAGGGGGTCCTACAAGAGACCCAGTACTTC. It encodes CASSEFEGVLQETQYF.

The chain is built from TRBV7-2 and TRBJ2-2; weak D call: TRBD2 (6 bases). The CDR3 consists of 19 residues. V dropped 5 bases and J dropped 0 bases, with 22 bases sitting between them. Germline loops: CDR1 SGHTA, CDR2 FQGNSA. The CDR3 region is CASSQTRAMTSPNTGELFF. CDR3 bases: TGTGCCAGCAGCCAGACCCGGGCGATGACTAGTCCGAACACCGGGGAGCTGTTTTTT.

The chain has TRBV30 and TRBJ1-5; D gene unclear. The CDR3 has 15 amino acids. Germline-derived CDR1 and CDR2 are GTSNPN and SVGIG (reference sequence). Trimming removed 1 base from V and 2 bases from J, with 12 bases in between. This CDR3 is CAWSGTGRGNQPQHF. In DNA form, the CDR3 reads TGTGCCTGGAGTGGGACGGGGAGGGGCAATCAGCCCCAGCATTTT.

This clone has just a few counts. The CDR3 protein is CAWDRGLYGYTF. CDR3 DNA sequence: TGTGCCTGGGACAGGGGATTGTATGGCTACACCTTC. This chain connects TRBV30 to TRBJ1-2; 8 nucleotides agree with TRBD1. There are 12 residues in the CDR3. After removal of 5 bases from V and 5 bases from J, the junction contained 4 bases not matched to a gene. Germline CDR1 and CDR2: GTSNPN and SVGIG (reference sequence).

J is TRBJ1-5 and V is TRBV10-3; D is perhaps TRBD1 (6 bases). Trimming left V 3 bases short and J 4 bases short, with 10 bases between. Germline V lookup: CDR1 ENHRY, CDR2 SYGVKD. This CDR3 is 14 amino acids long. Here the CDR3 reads CAISDLDRNQPQHF. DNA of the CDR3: TGTGCCATCAGTGACCTGGACAGAAATCAGCCCCAGCATTTT.

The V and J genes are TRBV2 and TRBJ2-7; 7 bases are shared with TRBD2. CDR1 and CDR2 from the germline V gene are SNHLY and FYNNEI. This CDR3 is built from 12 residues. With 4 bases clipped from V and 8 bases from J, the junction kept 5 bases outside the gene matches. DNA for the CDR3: TGTGCCAGCAGTGGAGGGAGGGCACAGCAGTACTTC. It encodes CASSGGRAQQYF.

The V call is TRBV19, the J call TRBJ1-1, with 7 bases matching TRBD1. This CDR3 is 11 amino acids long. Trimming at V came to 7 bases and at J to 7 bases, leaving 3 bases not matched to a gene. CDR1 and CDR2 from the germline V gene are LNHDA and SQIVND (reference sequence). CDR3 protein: CASNRGDEAFF. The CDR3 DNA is TGTGCCAGTAACAGGGGAGATGAAGCTTTCTTT.

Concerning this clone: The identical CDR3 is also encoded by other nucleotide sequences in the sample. CDR3 sequence (DNA): TGTGCCAGCAGTTTAAAAGGGGACTATGGCTACACCTTC. Protein sequence: CASSLKGDYGYTF. V is TRBV27 and J is TRBJ1-2; weak D call: TRBD1 (5 bases). Germline V CDR1 and CDR2: MNHEY, SMNVEV (reference sequence). The CDR3 totals 13 residues. The V gene lost 2 bases and the J gene lost 3 bases, with 7 bases spanning the gap.

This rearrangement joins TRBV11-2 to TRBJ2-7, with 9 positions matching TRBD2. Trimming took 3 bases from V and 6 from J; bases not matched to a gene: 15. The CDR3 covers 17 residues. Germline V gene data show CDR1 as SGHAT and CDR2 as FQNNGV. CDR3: CASSLTSGAPGMGEQYF. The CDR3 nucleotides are TGTGCCAGCAGCTTGACTAGCGGTGCCCCGGGAATGGGCGAGCAGTACTTC.

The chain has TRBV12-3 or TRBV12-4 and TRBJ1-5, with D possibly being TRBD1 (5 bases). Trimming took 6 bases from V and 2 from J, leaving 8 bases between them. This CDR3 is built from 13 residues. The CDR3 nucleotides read TGTGCCAGCAGGGGGGGAGGCAATCAGCCCCAGCATTTT. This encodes CASRGGGNQPQHF.

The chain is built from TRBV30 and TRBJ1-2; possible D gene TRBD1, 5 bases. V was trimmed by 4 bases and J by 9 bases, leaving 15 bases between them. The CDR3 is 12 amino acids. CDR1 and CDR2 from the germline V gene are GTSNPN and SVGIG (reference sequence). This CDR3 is CAWTRRGGSYTF. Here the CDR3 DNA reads TGTGCCTGGACGAGAAGGGGCGGGAGCTACACCTTC. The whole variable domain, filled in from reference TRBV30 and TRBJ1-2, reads SQTIHQWPATLVQPVGSPLSLECTVEGTSNPNLYWYRQAAGRGLQLLFYSVGIGQISSEVPQNLSASRPQDRQFILSSKKLLLSDSGFYLCAWTRRGGSYTFGSGTRLTVV.

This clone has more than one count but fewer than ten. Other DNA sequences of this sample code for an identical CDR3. The CDR3 here is CASSAGGTGTEAFF. The CDR3 DNA reads TGTGCCAGCAGCGCCGGGGGGACGGGTACTGAAGCTTTCTTT. The rearrangement uses TRBV9 and TRBJ1-1, with D maybe TRBD1 (5 bases). Germline CDR1 SGDLS, CDR2 YYNGEE. The CDR3 is made up of 14 amino acids. V lost 3 bases, J lost 5 bases, and 14 bases lay in between.

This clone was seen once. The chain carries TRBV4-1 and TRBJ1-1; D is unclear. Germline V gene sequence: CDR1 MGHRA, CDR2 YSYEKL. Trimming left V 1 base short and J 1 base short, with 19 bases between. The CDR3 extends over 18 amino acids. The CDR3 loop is CASSQVPGHSVGNTEAFF. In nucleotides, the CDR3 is TGCGCCAGCAGCCAAGTCCCAGGCCATAGCGTTGGGAACACTGAAGCTTTCTTT.